A selection of T cell receptor beta chains follows, all from one sample in a study of blood T cells in healthy people across ages. Each CDR3 protein gets one entry after TCRdb re-called the 5' RACE reads with MiXCR. The data contain some 1,800,000 distinct CDR3 sequences, roughly two fifths of them singletons. Sequencing used blood. These receptors were obtained from a human donor in good health. Both conserved end residues are part of each CDR3. The D gene is left open where the match is weak. The size of a clone is reported for some rows only, either as once, few or many, or as a class for expanded clones.

v_gene	abundance	j_gene	d_gene	CDR3nt	CDR3aa
TRBV20-1	NA	TRBJ2-7	NA	TGCAGTGCTAGACCTCCCGGCAGGAGGGGCGAGCAGTACTTC	CSARPPGRRGEQYF
TRBV5-6	once	TRBJ2-7	NA	TGTGCCAGCACCGACAGGGGACTACCCTACGAGCAGTACTTC	CASTDRGLPYEQYF
TRBV7-2	few	TRBJ1-2	NA	TGTGCCAGCAGCACCAGGGGTGCCTATGGCTACACCTTC	CASSTRGAYGYTF
TRBV4-2	few	TRBJ2-7	NA	TGTGCCAGCAGCCAGCAGACAGGCCGCGCTAGGTACGAGCAGTACTTC	CASSQQTGRARYEQYF
TRBV7-2	NA	TRBJ1-1	TRBD1	TGTGCCAGCAGCTTATCCGGGACAGGGAGCACTGAAGCTTTCTTT	CASSLSGTGSTEAFF
TRBV28	few	TRBJ2-5	NA	TGTGCCAGCATCAGCAGAGGGGAAGAGACCCAGTACTTC	CASISRGEETQYF
TRBV27	once	TRBJ2-1	NA	TGTGCCAGCCAGGGATCCCGTTTTGAGCAGTTCTTC	CASQGSRFEQFF
TRBV29-1	NA	TRBJ2-1	TRBD1	TGCAGCGTTACCGGGACAGCAGGTCCCGAGCAGTTCTTC	CSVTGTAGPEQFF
TRBV7-3	NA	TRBJ2-1	NA	TGTGCCAGCAGCCCAACTAGAGGCTCTGGCTATGAGCAGTTCTTC	CASSPTRGSGYEQFF
TRBV27	few	TRBJ2-7	NA	TGTGCCAGCAGTAAAGGCTGGGGCCGGAGCGAGCAGTACTTC	CASSKGWGRSEQYF
TRBV7-2	NA	TRBJ2-1	TRBD2	TGTGCCAGCAGCTTACTAGCGGGGCCCGGGGGTGAGCAGTTCTTC	CASSLLAGPGGEQFF
TRBV29-1	few	TRBJ1-4	NA	TGCAGCGTTGTCCTCTCCGGGGGCCGGAGTAATGAAAAACTGTTTTTT	CSVVLSGGRSNEKLFF
TRBV15	few	TRBJ1-2	TRBD1	TGTGCCACCAGCAGGGAGTACGGACAGGCGGTGGGGGTCACCTTC	CATSREYGQAVGVTF
TRBV7-2	NA	TRBJ1-5	NA	TGTGCCAGCAGCTTAGCCGTGACAGGAATAGACCAGCCCCAGCATTTT	CASSLAVTGIDQPQHF
TRBV6-5	few	TRBJ2-5	NA	TGTGCCAGCATGGCGGACAGAGTACAAGAGACCCAGTACTTC	CASMADRVQETQYF
TRBV7-2	NA	TRBJ2-1	NA	TGTGCCAGCAGCTTGTCAGTCCGTGAGCAGGTCTTC	CASSLSVREQVF
TRBV7-9	NA	TRBJ2-4	NA	TGTGCCAGCAGCCAGGGGTCCAGCATTGTGCAGTACTTC	CASSQGSSIVQYF
TRBV4-3	NA	TRBJ1-2	NA	TGCGCCAGCAGCCAAGAAGTCGGGCCTACCCCAGGAGACGTCTTTTATGGCTACACCTTC	CASSQEVGPTPGDVFYGYTF
TRBV18	NA	TRBJ2-1	NA	TGTGCCAGCTCACCAGGGATCGGGGGAAATGAGCAGTTCTTC	CASSPGIGGNEQFF
TRBV20-1	NA	TRBJ1-1	NA	TGCAGTGCTAGAGCCAGGCAATGGGTGAACACTGAAGCTTTCTTT	CSARARQWVNTEAFF
TRBV9	NA	TRBJ2-1	NA	TGTGCCAGCAGCGGGGGGGACAGCCACAATGAGCAGTTCTTC	CASSGGDSHNEQFF
TRBV6-5	NA	TRBJ2-3	NA	TGTGCCAGCAGCGGAACCTGGGACTTCACAGATACGCAGTATTTT	CASSGTWDFTDTQYF
TRBV7-9	NA	TRBJ1-2	TRBD1	TGTGCCAGCAGTTCAAGACAGGGGACGAACTATGGCTACACCTTC	CASSSRQGTNYGYTF
TRBV19	few	TRBJ2-7	NA	TGTGCCAGTAGTTGGGCCGCGGGCGGCGAGCAGTACTTC	CASSWAAGGEQYF